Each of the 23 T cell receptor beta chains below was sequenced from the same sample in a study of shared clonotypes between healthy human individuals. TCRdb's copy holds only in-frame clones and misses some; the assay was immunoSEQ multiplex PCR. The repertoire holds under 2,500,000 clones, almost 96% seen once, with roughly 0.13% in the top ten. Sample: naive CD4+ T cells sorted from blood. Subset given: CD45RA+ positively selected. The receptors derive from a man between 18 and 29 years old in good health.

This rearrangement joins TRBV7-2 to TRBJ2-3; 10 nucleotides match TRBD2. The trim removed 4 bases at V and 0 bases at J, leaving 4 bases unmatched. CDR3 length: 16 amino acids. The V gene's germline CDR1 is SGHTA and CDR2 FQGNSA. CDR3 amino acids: CASSYQRGGSTDTQYF. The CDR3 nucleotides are TGTGCCAGCAGCTATCAGCGGGGGGGCAGCACAGATACGCAGTATTTT.

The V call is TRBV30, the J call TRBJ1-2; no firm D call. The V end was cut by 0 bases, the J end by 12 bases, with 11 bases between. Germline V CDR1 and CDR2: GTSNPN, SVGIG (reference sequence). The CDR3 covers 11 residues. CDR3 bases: TGTGCCTGGAGTGTGGAAATGGTAGACACCTTC. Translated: CAWSVEMVDTF.

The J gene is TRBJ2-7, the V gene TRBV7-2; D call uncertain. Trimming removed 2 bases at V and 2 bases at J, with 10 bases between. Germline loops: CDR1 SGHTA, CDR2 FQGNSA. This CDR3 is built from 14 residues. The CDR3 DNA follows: TGTGCCAGCAGCTTACACGCGGTTGCCTACGAGCAGTACTTC. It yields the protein CASSLHAVAYEQYF.

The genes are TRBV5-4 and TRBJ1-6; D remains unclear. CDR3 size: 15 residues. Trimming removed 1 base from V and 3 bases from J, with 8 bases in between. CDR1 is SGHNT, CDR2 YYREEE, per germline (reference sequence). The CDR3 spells CASSLYGIYNSPLHF. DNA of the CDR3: TGTGCCAGCAGCTTGTACGGGATCTATAATTCACCCCTCCACTTT.

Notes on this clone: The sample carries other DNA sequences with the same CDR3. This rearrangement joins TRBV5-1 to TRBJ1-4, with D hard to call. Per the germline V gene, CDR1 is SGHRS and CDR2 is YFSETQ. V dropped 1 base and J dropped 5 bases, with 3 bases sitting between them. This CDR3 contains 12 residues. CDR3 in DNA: TGCGCCAGCAGCTTGACGAATGAAAAACTGTTTTTT. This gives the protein CASSLTNEKLFF. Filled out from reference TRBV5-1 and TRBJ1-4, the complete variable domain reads KAGVTQTPRYLIKTRGQQVTLSCSPISGHRSVSWYQQTPGQGLQFLFEYFSETQRNKGNFPGRFSGRQFSNSRSEMNVSTLELGDSALYLCASSLTNEKLFFGSGTQLSVL.

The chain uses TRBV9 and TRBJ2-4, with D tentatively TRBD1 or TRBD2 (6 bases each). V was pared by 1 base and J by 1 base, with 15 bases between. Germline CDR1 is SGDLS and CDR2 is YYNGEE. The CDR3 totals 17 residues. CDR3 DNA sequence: TGTGCCAGCAGCGTAAGTTCCGGGGGCACGGCCAAAAACATTCAGTACTTC. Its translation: CASSVSSGGTAKNIQYF.

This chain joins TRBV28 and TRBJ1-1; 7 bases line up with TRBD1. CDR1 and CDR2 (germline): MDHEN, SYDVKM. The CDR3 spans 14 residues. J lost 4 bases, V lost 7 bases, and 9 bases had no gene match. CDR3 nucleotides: TGTGCCAGCACCGGATCACAGGGGATCACTGAAGCTTTCTTT. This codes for CASTGSQGITEAFF.

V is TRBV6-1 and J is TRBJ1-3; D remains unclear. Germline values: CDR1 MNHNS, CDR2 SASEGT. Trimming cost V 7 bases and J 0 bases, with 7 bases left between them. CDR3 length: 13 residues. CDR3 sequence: CASTRDSGNTIYF. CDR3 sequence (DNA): TGTGCCAGCACCCGGGACTCTGGAAACACCATATATTTT.

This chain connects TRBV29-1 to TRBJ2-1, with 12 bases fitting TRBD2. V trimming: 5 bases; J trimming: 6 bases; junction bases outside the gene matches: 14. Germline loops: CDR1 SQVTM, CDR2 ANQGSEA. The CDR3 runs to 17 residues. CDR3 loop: CSVQTSGSSSLGNEQFF. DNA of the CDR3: TGCAGCGTTCAGACTAGCGGGAGTTCCTCACTAGGCAATGAGCAGTTCTTC.

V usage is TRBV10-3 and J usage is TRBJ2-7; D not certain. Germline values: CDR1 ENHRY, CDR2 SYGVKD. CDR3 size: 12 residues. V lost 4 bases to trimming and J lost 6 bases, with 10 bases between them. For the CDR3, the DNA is TGTGCCATCAGTGCTTCCCCCCTCGAGCAGTACTTC. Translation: CAISASPLEQYF.

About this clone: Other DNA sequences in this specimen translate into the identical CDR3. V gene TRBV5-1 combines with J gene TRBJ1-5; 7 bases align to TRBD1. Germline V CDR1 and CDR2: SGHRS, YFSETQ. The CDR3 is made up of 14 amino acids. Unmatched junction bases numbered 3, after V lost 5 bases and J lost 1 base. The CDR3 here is CASREGQSNQPQHF. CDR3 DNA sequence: TGCGCCAGCAGGGAGGGACAGAGCAATCAGCCCCAGCATTTT.

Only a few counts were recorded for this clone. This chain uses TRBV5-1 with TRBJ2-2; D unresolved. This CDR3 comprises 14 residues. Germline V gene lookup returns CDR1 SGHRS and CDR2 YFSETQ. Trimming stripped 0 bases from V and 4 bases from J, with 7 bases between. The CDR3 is CASSLVGSTGELFF. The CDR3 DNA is TGCGCCAGCAGCTTGGTCGGGTCCACCGGGGAGCTGTTTTTT.

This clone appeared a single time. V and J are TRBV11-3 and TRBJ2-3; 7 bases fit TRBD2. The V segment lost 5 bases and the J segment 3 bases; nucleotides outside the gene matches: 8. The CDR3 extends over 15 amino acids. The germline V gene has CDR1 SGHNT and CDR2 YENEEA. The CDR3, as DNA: TGTGCCAGCAGCCCAGCGGGGAAAGGGACAGATACGCAGTATTTT. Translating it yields CASSPAGKGTDTQYF.

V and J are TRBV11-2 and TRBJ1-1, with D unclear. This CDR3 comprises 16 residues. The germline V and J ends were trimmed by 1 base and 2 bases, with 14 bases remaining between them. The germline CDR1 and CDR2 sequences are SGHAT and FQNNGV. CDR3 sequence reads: CASSLGFSSINTEAFF. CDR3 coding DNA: TGTGCCAGCAGCTTAGGATTTAGCAGCATTAACACTGAAGCTTTCTTT.

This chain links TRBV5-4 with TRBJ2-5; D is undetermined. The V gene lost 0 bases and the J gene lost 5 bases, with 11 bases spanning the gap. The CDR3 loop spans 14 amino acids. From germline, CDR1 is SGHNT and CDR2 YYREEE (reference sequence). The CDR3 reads CASSLVGMPETQYF. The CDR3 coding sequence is TGTGCCAGCAGCTTGGTGGGGATGCCGGAGACCCAGTACTTC.

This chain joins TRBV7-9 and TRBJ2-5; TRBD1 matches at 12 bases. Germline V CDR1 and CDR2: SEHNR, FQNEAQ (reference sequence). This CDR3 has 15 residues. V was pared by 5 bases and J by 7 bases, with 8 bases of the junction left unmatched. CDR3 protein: CASSQGQGASWTQYF. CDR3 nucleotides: TGTGCCAGCAGCCAGGGACAGGGGGCCAGTTGGACCCAGTACTTC.

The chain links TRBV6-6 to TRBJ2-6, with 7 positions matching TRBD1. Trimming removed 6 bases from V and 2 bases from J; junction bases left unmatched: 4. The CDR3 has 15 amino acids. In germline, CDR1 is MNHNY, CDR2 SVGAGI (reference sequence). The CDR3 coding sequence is TGTGCCAGCAGCGACAGGGTCCCTGGGGCCAACGTCCTGACTTTC. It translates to CASSDRVPGANVLTF.

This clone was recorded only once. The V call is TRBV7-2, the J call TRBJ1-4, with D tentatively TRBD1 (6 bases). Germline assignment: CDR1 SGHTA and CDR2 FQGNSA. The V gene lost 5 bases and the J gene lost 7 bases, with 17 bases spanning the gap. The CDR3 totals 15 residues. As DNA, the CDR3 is TGTGCCAGCAGCAGCGTCGGGGGCAGCGGTGAAAAACTGTTTTTT. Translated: CASSSVGGSGEKLFF. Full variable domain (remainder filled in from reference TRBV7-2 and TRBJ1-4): GAGVSQSPSNKVTEKGKDVELRCDPISGHTALYWYRQSLGQGLEFLIYFQGNSAPDKSGLPSDRFSAERTGGSVSTLTIQRTQQEDSAVYLCASSSVGGSGEKLFFGSGTQLSVL.

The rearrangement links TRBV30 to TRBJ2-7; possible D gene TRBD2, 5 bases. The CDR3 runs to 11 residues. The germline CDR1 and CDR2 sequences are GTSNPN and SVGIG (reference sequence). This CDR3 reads CATGETYEQYF. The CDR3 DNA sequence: TGTGCGACCGGGGAGACCTACGAGCAGTACTTC.

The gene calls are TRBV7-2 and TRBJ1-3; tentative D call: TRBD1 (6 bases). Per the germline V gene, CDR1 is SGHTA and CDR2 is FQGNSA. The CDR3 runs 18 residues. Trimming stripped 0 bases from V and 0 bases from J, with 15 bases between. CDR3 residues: CASSLAVIRGSSGNTIYF. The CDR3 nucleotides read TGTGCCAGCAGCTTAGCTGTTATTAGGGGGTCCTCTGGAAACACCATATATTTT.

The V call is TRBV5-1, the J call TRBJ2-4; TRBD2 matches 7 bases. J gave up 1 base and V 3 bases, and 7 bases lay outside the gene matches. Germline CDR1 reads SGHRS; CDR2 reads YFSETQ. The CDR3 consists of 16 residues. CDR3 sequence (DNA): TGCGCCAGCAGCTCCCAAGCGGGGACCGCCAAAAACATTCAGTACTTC. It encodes CASSSQAGTAKNIQYF.

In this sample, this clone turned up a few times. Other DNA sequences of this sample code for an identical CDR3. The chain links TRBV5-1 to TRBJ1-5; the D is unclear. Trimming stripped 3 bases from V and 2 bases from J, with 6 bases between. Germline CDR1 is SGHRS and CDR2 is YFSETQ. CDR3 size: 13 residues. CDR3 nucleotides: TGCGCCAGCAGCTCGGGAGGCAATCAGCCCCAGCATTTT. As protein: CASSSGGNQPQHF.

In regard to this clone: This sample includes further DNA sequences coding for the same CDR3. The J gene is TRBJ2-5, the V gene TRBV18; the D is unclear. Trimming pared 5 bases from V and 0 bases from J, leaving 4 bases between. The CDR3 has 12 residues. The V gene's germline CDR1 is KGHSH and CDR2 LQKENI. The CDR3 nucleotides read TGTGCCAGCTCAACGTACCAAGAGACCCAGTACTTC. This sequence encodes CASSTYQETQYF.